This T cell receptor (beta chain) was sequenced for a study of lymphopenia after photon versus proton radiotherapy. Clones were read by immunoSEQ multiplex PCR, and TCRdb kept only the in-frame ones, dropping some. Of roughly 6,500 clones listed, 91% are singletons. Germline V gene lookup returns CDR1 MNHNS and CDR2 SASEGT. The CDR3 consists of 15 residues. The V end lost 2 bases, the J end lost 3 bases, and 10 bases lay between the germline ends. The TCR originated in a man aged 60-69 years with cholangiocarcinoma. This sequence joins TRBV6-1 and TRBJ1-4; perhaps TRBD1 as D (5 bases). The sequencing used peripheral blood, collected from a patient treated with photon-based radiotherapy. This chain's CDR3 is CASSESRGANEKLFF. The CDR3 nucleotides are TGTGCCAGCAGTGAAAGTAGGGGAGCTAATGAAAAACTGTTTTTT.